Below, 11 T cell receptor beta chains from the same sample are listed, as sequenced in a study of blood T cell repertoires in COVID-19. Generated by immunoSEQ multiplex PCR, the TCRdb table keeps only in-frame clones and is missing some. The profile covers about 180,000 clones, with around four fifths appearing a single time and roughly 7.5% taken by the ten largest. The sample consisted of peripheral blood. Every receptor here comes from an older woman with COVID-19, enrolled during active disease.

V and J are TRBV7-2 and TRBJ2-5, with D unclear. The V gene's germline CDR1 is SGHTA and CDR2 FQGNSA. The CDR3 runs 13 residues. V shed 0 bases and J shed 9 bases, with 11 bases lying between them. As DNA, the CDR3 is TGTGCCAGCAGCTTAGCGAGGTCCGCGGCCCAGTACTTC. Amino acid sequence: CASSLARSAAQYF.

The chain has TRBV9 and TRBJ2-7, with TRBD2 matching over 7 bases. Per the germline V gene, CDR1 is SGDLS and CDR2 is YYNGEE. The CDR3 length is 14 residues. Trimming removed 4 bases from V and 4 bases from J; junction bases left unmatched: 8. The DNA for the CDR3 is TGTGCCAGCAGCTACGGGGGGACCCATTACGAGCAGTACTTC. As protein: CASSYGGTHYEQYF.

This clone was recorded once. The chain couples TRBV20-1 to TRBJ2-2; D ambiguous. This CDR3 contains 12 residues. With 3 bases removed from V and 3 bases from J, the gap between germline ends came to 5 bases. Germline CDR1 DFQATT, CDR2 SNEGSKA (reference sequence). The CDR3 spells CSASSYTGELFF. DNA for the CDR3: TGCAGTGCTAGTTCATACACCGGGGAGCTGTTTTTT.

The chain links TRBV5-1 to TRBJ2-7, with 7 bases matching TRBD2. Germline V gives CDR1 SGHRS, CDR2 YFSETQ. CDR3 size: 15 residues. The ends lost 5 bases at V and 6 bases at J; junction bases unmatched: 14. The CDR3 nucleotides are TGCGCCAGCAGGCCCCTTAGGGAGGGGTACAGCGAGCAGTACTTC. Its protein product is CASRPLREGYSEQYF. The whole variable domain, filled in from reference TRBV5-1 and TRBJ2-7, reads KAGVTQTPRYLIKTRGQQVTLSCSPISGHRSVSWYQQTPGQGLQFLFEYFSETQRNKGNFPGRFSGRQFSNSRSEMNVSTLELGDSALYLCASRPLREGYSEQYFGPGTRLTVT.

V and J are TRBV7-2 and TRBJ1-2, with D possibly matching TRBD1 (5 bases). This CDR3 is built from 13 residues. CDR1 SGHTA and CDR2 FQGNSA come from the germline V gene. The V gene lost 2 bases and the J gene lost 6 bases, with 10 bases spanning the gap. CDR3 DNA sequence: TGTGCCAGCAGCTTAAGGAGGGGCGATGGCTACACCTTC. Translation gives CASSLRRGDGYTF.

In nucleotides, the CDR3 is TGTGCCTGGAGTGGTCTTTCGGGGGTTCAGCCCCAGCATTTT. It yields the protein CAWSGLSGVQPQHF. The V gene is TRBV30, the J gene TRBJ1-5; D might be TRBD1 (5 bases). From germline, CDR1 is GTSNPN and CDR2 SVGIG (reference sequence). The CDR3 sequence is 14 residues long. The V gene lost 1 base and the J gene lost 6 bases, with 13 bases spanning the gap.

The rearrangement links TRBV6-2 or TRBV6-3 to TRBJ2-1; D is perhaps TRBD2 (7 bases). The CDR3 runs to 14 residues. In germline, CDR1 is MNHEY, CDR2 SVGEGT. V dropped 6 bases and J dropped 9 bases, with 18 bases sitting between them. DNA of the CDR3: TGTGCCAGCAGACCTACGGGGGAGGGGGGTGAGCAGTTCTTC. Its protein product is CASRPTGEGGEQFF.

V usage is TRBV11-2 and J usage is TRBJ1-2; TRBD1 matches 10 bases. Germline V gives CDR1 SGHAT, CDR2 FQNNGV. The CDR3 sequence is 16 residues long. V gave up 1 base and J gave up 3 bases; unmatched junction bases: 5. The CDR3 DNA follows: TGTGCCAGCAGCTTAGCAGGGACAGGGGCATACTATGGCTACACCTTC. Translation: CASSLAGTGAYYGYTF.

CDR3 residues: CASSSWDRGIVEQYF. In DNA form, the CDR3 reads TGTGCCAGCAGCAGCTGGGACAGGGGGATCGTCGAGCAGTACTTC. This chain connects TRBV7-2 to TRBJ2-7; 11 bases fit TRBD1. Germline lookup yields CDR1 SGHTA and CDR2 FQGNSA. The CDR3 runs to 15 residues. The V and J ends lost 5 bases and 6 bases, in that order; junction bases with no gene match: 9.

This chain joins TRBV7-8 and TRBJ2-4; a possible D gene is TRBD2 (6 bases). The CDR3 is 16 amino acids. Germline CDR1 and CDR2: SGHVS and FQNEAQ. Trimming took off 3 bases at V and 7 bases at J, with 19 bases between the two ends. As DNA, the CDR3 is TGTGCCAGCAGCTTGGGCGGGGCCCCACCGGGGAACATTCAGTACTTC. Its translation: CASSLGGAPPGNIQYF.

This chain links TRBV7-2 with TRBJ2-1; 9 bases agree with TRBD2. Germline V gene sequence: CDR1 SGHTA, CDR2 FQGNSA. CDR3 length equals 16 residues. V trimming: 2 bases; J trimming: 7 bases; junction bases outside the gene matches: 9. CDR3 nucleotides: TGTGCCAGCAGCTTAAAATGGCGGGAGGGCCAAAATGAGCAGTTCTTC. Translating it yields CASSLKWREGQNEQFF. Filled out from reference TRBV7-2 and TRBJ2-1, the complete variable domain reads GAGVSQSPSNKVTEKGKDVELRCDPISGHTALYWYRQSLGQGLEFLIYFQGNSAPDKSGLPSDRFSAERTGGSVSTLTIQRTQQEDSAVYLCASSLKWREGQNEQFFGPGTRLTVL.